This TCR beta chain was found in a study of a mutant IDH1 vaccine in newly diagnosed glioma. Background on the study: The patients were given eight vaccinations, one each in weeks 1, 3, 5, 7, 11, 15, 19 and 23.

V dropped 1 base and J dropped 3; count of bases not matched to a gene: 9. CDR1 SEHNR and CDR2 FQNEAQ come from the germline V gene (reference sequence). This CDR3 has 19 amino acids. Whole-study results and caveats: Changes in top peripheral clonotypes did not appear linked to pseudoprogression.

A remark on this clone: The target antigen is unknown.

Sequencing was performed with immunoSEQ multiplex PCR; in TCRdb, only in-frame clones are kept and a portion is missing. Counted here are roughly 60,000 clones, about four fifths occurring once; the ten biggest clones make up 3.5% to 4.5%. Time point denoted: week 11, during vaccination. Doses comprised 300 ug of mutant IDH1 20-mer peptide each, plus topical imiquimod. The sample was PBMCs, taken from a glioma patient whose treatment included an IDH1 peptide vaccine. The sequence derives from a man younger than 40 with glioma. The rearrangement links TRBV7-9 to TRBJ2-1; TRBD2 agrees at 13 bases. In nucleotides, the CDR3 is TGTGCCAGCAGCTTAGATCCACTAGCGGGAGGGCCAGGCTACAATGAGCAGTTCTTC. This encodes CASSLDPLAGGPGYNEQFF.